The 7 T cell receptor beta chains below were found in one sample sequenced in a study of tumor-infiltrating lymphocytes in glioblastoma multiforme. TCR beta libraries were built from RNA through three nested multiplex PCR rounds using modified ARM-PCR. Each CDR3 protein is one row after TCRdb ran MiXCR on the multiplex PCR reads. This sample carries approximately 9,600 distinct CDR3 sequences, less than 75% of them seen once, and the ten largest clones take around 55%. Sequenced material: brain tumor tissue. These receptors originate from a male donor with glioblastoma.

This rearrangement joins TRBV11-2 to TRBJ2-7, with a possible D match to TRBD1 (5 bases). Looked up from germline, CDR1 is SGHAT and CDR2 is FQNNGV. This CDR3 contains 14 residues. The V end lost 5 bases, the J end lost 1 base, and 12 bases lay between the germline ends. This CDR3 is CASSPSQGSYEQYF. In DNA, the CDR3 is TGTGCCAGCAGCCCCTCTCAGGGTTCCTACGAGCAGTACTTC.

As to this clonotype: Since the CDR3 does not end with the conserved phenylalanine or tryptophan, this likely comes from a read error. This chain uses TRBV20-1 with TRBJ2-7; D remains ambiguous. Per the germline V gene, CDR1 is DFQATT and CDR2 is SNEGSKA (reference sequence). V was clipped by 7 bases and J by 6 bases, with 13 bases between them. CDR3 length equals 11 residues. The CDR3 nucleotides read TGCAGTGTTTCATCTGGTCGCGAGCAGTACTTA. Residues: CSVSSGREQYL.

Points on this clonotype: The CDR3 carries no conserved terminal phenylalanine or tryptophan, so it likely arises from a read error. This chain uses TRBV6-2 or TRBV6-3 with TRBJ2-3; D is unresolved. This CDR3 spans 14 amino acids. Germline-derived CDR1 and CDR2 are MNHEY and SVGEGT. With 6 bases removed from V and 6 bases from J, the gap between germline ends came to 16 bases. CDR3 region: CASSTTPITDTQYS. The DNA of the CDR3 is TGTGCCAGCAGCACGACACCGATCACGGATACGCAGTATTCT.

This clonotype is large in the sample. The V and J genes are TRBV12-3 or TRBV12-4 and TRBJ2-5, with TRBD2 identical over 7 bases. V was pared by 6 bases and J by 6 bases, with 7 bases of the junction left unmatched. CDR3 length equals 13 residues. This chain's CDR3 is CASSGAAGQTQYF. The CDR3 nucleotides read TGTGCCAGCAGCGGCGCAGCGGGACAGACCCAGTACTTC.

DNA of the CDR3: TGTGCCAGTTCCGAGGGGAATGAGCAGTTCTTC. Amino acids: CASSEGNEQFF. The rearrangement joins TRBV12-3 or TRBV12-4 to TRBJ2-1; the D call may be TRBD1 or TRBD2 (5 bases each). The CDR3 is 11 residues long. V lost 9 bases, J lost 7 bases, and 10 bases lay in between.

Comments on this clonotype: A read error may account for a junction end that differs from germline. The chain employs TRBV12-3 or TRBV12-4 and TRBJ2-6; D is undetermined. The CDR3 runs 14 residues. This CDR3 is CASSDQSEANGLTF. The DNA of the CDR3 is TGTGCCAGCAGCGATCAATCTGAGGCCAACGGCCTGACTTTC.

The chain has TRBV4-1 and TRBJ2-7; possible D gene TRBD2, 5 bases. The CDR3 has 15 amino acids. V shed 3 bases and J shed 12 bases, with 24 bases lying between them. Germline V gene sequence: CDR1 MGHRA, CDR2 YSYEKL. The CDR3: CASSHTQEGVYEWYF. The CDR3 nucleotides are TGCGCCAGCAGCCACACTCAAGAGGGCGTTTACGAGTGGTACTTC.